This T cell receptor (beta chain) comes out of a study of early T cells in non-severe SARS-CoV-2 infection. In regard to this clonotype: Its antigen is undetermined.

Findings and limits, study-wide: VDJdb-based matching was biased toward anti-spike CD8 responses and missed private and CD4 specificities.

The library protocol tagged individual cDNA molecules with unique molecular identifiers. From the 5' RACE reads, TCRdb called clonotypes with MiXCR, one entry per CDR3 protein. The sample has around 83,000 distinct CDR3 sequences, less than 15% seen once; the top ten hold 4% to 4.5%. V lost 2 bases to trimming and J lost 0 bases, with 10 bases between them. Germline V gene sequence: CDR1 LGHDT, CDR2 YNNKEL (reference sequence). CDR3 length: 16 residues. The input for sequencing was whole blood, taken at baseline. The V gene is TRBV3-1, the J gene TRBJ2-2, with D perhaps matching TRBD1 (6 bases). The receptor's source is an adult who was a healthcare worker with PCR-confirmed SARS-CoV-2 infection or an uninfected control (not recorded which). The CDR3, as DNA: TGTGCCAGCAGCCAAAGGACAGTCCCGAACACCGGGGAGCTGTTTTTT. Protein: CASSQRTVPNTGELFF.